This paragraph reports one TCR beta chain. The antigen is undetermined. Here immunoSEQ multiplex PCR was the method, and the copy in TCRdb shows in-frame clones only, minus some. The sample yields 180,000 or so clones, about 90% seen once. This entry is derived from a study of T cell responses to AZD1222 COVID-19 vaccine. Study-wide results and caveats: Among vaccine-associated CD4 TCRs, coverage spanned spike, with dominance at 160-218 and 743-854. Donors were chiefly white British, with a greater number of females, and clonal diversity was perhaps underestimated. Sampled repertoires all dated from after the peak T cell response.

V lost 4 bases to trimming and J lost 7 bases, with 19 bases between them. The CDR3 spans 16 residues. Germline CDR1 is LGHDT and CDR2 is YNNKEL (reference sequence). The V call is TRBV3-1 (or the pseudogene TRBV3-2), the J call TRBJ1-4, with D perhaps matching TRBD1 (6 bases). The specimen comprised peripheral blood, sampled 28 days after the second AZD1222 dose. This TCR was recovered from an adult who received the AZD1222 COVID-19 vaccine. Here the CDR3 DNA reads TGTGCCAGCAGCCCATTGGGGGGGGCTTGGGGTGAAAAACTGTTTTTT. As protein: CASSPLGGAWGEKLFF.